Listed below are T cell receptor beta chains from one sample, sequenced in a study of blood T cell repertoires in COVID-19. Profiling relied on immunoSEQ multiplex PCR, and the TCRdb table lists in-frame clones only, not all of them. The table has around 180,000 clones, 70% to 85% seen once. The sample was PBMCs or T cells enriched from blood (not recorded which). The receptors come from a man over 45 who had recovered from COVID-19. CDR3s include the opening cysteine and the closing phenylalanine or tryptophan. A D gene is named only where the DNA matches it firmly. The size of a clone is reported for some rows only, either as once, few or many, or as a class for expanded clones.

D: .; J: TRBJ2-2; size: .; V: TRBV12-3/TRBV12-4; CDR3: CASSSGRGELFF; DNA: TGTGCCAGCAGTTCGGGAAGAGGGGAGCTGTTTTTT
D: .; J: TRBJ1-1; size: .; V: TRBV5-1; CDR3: CASSLVAGREVTEAFF; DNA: TGCGCCAGCAGCTTGGTGGCAGGACGGGAAGTGACTGAAGCTTTCTTT
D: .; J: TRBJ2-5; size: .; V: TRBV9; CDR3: CASSPRPSTVETQYF; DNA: TGTGCCAGCAGCCCCCGGCCTAGCACGGTGGAGACCCAGTACTTC
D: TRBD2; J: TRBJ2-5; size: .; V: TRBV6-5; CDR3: CASRSSGGAGETQYF; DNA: TGTGCCAGCAGGAGTAGCGGGGGGGCCGGGGAGACCCAGTACTTC
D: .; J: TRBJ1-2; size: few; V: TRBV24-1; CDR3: CATSDPKGRYGYTF; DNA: TGTGCCACCAGTGATCCCAAGGGGCGCTATGGCTACACCTTC
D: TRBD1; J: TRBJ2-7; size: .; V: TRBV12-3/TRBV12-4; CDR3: CASTEGALDEQYF; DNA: TGTGCCAGCACCGAGGGGGCGCTGGACGAGCAGTACTTC
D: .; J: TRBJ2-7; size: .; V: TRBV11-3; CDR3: CASSRGVAYEQYF; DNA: TGTGCCAGCTCCAGGGGGGTTGCCTACGAGCAGTACTTC
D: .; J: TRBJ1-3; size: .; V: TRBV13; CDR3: CASSLKLGPGNTIYF; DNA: TGTGCCAGCAGCTTAAAACTAGGCCCTGGAAACACCATATATTTT
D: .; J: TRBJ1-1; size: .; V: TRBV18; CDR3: CASSPMGTGPNTEAFF; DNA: TGTGCCAGCTCACCAATGGGCACAGGACCAAACACTGAAGCTTTCTTT
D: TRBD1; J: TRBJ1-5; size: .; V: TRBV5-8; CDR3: CASSLEGTGRNQPQHF; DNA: TGTGCCAGCAGCTTGGAGGGGACAGGGCGAAATCAGCCCCAGCATTTT
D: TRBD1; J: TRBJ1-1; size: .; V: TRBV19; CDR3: CASRGQGAPNTEAFF; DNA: TGTGCCAGCAGAGGGCAGGGGGCGCCGAACACTGAAGCTTTCTTT
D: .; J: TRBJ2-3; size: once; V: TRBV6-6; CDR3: CASSYSGRATDTQYF; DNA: TGTGCCAGCAGTTACTCGGGCAGGGCCACAGATACGCAGTATTTT
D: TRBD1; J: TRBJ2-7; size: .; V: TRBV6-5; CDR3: CASTVPRTGVYEQYF; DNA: TGTGCCAGCACTGTACCCCGGACAGGGGTCTACGAGCAGTACTTC
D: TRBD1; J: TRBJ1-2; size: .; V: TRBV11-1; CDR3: CASSQGQGAWYGYTF; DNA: TGTGCCAGCAGCCAGGGACAGGGGGCTTGGTATGGCTACACCTTC
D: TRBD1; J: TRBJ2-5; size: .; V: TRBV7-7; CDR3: CASSPGQVQETQYF; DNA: TGTGCTAGCAGCCCAGGACAGGTCCAAGAGACCCAGTACTTC
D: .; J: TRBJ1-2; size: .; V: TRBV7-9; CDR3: CASSPLSQVNYGYTF; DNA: TGTGCCAGCAGCCCCCTCTCTCAGGTGAACTATGGCTACACCTTC
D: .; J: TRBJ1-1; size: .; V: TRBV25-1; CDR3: CASSELRGVLTEAFF; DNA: TGTGCCAGCAGTGAACTTCGGGGGGTATTGACTGAAGCTTTCTTT
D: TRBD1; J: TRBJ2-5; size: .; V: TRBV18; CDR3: CASSRRQGKGETQYF; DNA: TGTGCCAGCTCAAGGAGACAGGGGAAGGGGGAGACCCAGTACTTC
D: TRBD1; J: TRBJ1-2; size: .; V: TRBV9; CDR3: CASGTGGFNSDGYTF; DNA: TGTGCCAGCGGGACAGGGGGCTTCAACTCTGATGGCTACACCTTC
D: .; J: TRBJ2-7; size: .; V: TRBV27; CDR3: CASSLTRSYEQYF; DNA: TGTGCCAGCAGTTTAACTAGGTCCTACGAGCAGTACTTC
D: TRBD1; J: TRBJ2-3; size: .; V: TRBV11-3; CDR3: CASSSTLGTGGDTQYF; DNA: TGTGCCAGCAGCTCAACATTGGGGACAGGGGGGGATACGCAGTATTTT
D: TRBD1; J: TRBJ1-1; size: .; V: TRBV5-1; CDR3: CASSSGQGAYITEAFF; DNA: TGCGCCAGCAGCTCTGGACAGGGGGCTTATATCACTGAAGCTTTCTTT
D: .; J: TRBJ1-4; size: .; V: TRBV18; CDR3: CASSPRQGATNEKLFF; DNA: TGTGCCAGCTCACCCCGGCAAGGGGCAACTAATGAAAAACTGTTTTTT
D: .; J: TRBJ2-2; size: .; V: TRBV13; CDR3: CASSLVNTGELFF; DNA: TGTGCCAGCAGCTTAGTAAACACCGGGGAGCTGTTTTTT
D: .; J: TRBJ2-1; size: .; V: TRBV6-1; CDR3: CASSEGAPLYNHEQFF; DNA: TGTGCCAGCAGTGAGGGGGCCCCGCTATACAATCATGAGCAGTTCTTC
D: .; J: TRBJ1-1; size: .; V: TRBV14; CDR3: CASSQGERILGNTEAFF; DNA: TGTGCCAGCAGCCAAGGGGAGCGGATTTTGGGGAACACTGAAGCTTTCTTT
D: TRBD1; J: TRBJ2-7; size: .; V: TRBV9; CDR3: CASSPIPGGRFEQYF; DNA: TGTGCCAGCAGCCCCATTCCAGGGGGAAGGTTCGAGCAGTACTTC
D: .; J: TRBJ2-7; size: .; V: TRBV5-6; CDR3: CASSSYSGEQYF; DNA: TGTGCCAGCAGCTCCTACTCCGGCGAGCAGTACTTC
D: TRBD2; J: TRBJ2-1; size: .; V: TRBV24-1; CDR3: CATSDLGGGYNEQFF; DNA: TGTGCCACCAGTGATCTGGGGGGGGGATACAATGAGCAGTTCTTC
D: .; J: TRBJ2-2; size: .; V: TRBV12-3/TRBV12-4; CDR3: CASRSIGELFF; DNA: TGTGCCAGCAGATCCATCGGGGAGCTGTTTTTT
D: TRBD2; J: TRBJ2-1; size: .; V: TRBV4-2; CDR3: CASSHLTSGGGNEQFF; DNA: TGTGCCAGCAGCCACCTAACTAGCGGGGGAGGGAATGAGCAGTTCTTC
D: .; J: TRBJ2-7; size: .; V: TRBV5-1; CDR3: CASSLVPAYEQYF; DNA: TGCGCCAGCAGCTTGGTACCGGCCTACGAGCAGTACTTC
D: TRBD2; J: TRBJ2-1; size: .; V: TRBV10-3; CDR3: CALSPRTSGGYNEQFF; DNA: TGTGCCCTAAGCCCCCGGACTAGCGGGGGGTACAATGAGCAGTTCTTC
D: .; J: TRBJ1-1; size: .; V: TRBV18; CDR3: CASSPSQAANTEAFF; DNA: TGTGCCAGCTCACCCTCGCAGGCAGCGAACACTGAAGCTTTCTTT
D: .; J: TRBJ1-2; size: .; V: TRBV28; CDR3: CASSTGTTGGYTF; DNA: TGTGCCAGCAGTACCGGGACAACCGGTGGCTACACCTTC
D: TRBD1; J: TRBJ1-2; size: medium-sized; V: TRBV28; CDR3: CASRRDRGPSYGYTF; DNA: TGTGCCAGCAGACGCGACAGGGGGCCTTCCTATGGCTACACCTTC
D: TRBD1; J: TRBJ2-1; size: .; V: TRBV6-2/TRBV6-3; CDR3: CASSRDSYNEQFF; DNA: TGTGCCAGCAGCCGGGACAGCTACAATGAGCAGTTCTTC
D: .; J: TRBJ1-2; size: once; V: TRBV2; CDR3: CASSVDSSNYGYTF; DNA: TGTGCCAGCAGTGTAGACAGCTCTAACTATGGCTACACCTTC
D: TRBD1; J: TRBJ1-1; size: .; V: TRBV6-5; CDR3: CASRRGQSTEAFF; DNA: TGTGCCAGCAGACGGGGACAGTCCACTGAAGCTTTCTTT
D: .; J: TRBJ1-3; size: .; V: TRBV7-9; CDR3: CASSLAETTIYF; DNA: TGTGCCAGCAGCTTGGCAGAAACAACCATATATTTT